This T cell receptor (beta chain) was profiled in a study of shared clonotypes between healthy human individuals. Study context: Ranging from 18 to 49 in age, donors were a couple of women and a few men.

Losses at the gene ends were 6 bases for V and 3 bases for J; bases not matched to a gene: 4. This CDR3 contains 14 residues. Germline V gene sequence: CDR1 MNHNY, CDR2 SVGAGI (reference sequence). A note on this clone: Its antigen is unknown.

Into CD45RA+ naive and CD45RA-negative memory subsets, the CD4+ cells were split. Sequencing was performed with immunoSEQ multiplex PCR; in TCRdb, only in-frame clones are kept and a portion is missing. The sample comprises some 2 million clones, approximately 95% of which are singletons, and more than 0.1% rests with the top ten. Findings of the study overall: In having few donors, the study represented limited genetic and exposure-history diversity. Researchers sampled blood only, noting tissue repertoires likely differ.

The chain joins TRBV6-6 to TRBJ1-4; the match to TRBD1 covers 7 bases. The clonotype originates from a man younger than 35 in good health. Sequencing was carried out using naive CD4+ T cells sorted from blood. Subset of the sample: CD45RA+ positively selected. CDR3 amino acids: CASSRTGSNEKLFF. CDR3 bases: TGTGCCAGCAGCCGGACAGGATCTAATGAAAAACTGTTTTTT.